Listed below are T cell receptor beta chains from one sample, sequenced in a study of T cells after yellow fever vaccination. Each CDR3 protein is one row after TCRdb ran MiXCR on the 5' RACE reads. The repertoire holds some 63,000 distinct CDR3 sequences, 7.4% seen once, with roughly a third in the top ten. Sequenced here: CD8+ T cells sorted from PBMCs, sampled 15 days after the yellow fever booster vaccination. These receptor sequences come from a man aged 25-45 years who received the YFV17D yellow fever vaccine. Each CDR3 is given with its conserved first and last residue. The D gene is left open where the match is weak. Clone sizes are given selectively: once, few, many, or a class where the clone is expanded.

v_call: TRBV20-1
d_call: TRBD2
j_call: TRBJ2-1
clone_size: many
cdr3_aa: CSARDREDYNEQFF
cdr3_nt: TGCAGTGCTAGAGATCGGGAGGATTACAATGAGCAGTTCTTC

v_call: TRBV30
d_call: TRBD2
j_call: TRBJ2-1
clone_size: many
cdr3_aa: CACNLAGEQFF
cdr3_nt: TGTGCCTGCAATCTAGCGGGAGAGCAGTTCTTC

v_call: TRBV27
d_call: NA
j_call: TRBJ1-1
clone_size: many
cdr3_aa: CASSSPNTGPEAFF
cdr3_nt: TGTGCCAGCAGTTCACCTAATACAGGGCCTGAAGCTTTCTTT

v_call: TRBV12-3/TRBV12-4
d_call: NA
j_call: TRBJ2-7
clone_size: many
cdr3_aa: CASSLGSHEQYF
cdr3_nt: TGTGCCAGCAGTTTAGGGTCCCACGAGCAGTACTTC

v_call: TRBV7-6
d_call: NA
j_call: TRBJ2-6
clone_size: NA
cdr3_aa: CASRSTPTGANVLTF
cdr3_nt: TGTGCCAGCAGATCTACACCGACTGGGGCCAACGTCCTGACTTTC

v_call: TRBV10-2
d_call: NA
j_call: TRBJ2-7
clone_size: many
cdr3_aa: CASSESRAGRVEQYF
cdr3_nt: TGCGCCAGCAGTGAGTCGAGGGCAGGGCGGGTCGAGCAGTACTTC

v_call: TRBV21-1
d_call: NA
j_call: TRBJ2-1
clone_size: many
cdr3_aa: CASSSRWLLRRSSYNEQFF
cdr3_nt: TGTGCCAGCAGCTCCCGGTGGCTACTACGGAGGAGCTCCTACAATGAGCAGTTCTTC

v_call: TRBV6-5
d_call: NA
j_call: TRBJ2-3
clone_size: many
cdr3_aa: CASSYSSSDTQYF
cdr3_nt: TGTGCCAGCAGTTACTCCTCGTCCGATACGCAGTATTTT

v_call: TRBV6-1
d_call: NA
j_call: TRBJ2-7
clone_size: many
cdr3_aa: CASNAGTLGYEQYF
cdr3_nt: TGTGCCAGCAATGCCGGGACACTTGGCTACGAGCAGTACTTC

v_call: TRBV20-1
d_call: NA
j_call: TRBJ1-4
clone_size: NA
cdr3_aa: CSARERVTGGKGEKLFF
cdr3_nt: TGCAGTGCTAGAGAGAGGGTAACTGGGGGTAAAGGAGAAAAACTGTTTTTT

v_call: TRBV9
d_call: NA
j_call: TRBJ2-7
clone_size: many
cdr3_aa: CASSSSGGEQYF
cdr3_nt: TGTGCCAGCAGCAGCTCCGGGGGAGAGCAGTACTTC

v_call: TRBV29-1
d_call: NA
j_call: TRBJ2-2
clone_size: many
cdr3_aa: CSVEGRQTPEANTGELFF
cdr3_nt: TGCAGCGTTGAGGGTAGACAGACACCCGAGGCGAACACCGGGGAGCTGTTTTTT

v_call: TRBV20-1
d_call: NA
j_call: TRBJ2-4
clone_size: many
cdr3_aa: CSARGREFNIQYF
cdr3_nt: TGCAGTGCTAGAGGAAGGGAATTCAACATTCAGTACTTC

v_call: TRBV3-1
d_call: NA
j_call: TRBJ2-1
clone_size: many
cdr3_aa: CASSQEAATRSYNEQFF
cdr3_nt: TGTGCCAGCAGCCAAGAGGCGGCAACCCGCTCCTACAATGAGCAGTTCTTC

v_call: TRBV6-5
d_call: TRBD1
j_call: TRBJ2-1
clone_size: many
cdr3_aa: CASSSTGTWGNEQFF
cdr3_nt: TGTGCCAGCAGTTCGACAGGGACCTGGGGCAATGAGCAGTTCTTC

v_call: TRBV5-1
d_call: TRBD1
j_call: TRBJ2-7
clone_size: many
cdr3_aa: CASKKLGTATYEQYF
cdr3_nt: TGCGCCAGCAAAAAACTAGGGACAGCGACCTACGAGCAGTACTTC

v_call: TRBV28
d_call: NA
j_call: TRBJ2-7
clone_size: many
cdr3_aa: CASSLAGGEDEQYF
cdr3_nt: TGTGCCAGCAGTTTGGCCGGGGGCGAGGACGAGCAGTACTTC

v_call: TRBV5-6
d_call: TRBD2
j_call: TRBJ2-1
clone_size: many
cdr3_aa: CASTPTSGISNEQFF
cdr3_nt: TGTGCCAGCACCCCGACTAGCGGGATTTCGAATGAGCAGTTCTTC

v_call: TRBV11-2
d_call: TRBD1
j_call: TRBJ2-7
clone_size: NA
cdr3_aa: CASEQGANEQYF
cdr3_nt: TGTGCCAGCGAACAGGGGGCAAACGAGCAGTACTTC

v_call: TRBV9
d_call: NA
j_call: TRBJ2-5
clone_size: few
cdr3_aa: CASSPFGETQYF
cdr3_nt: TGTGCCAGCAGCCCCTTTGGAGAGACCCAGTACTTC

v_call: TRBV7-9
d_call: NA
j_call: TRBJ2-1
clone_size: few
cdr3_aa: CASSLGFEVPYNEQFF
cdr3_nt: TGTGCCAGCAGCTTAGGTTTCGAGGTTCCCTACAATGAGCAGTTCTTC

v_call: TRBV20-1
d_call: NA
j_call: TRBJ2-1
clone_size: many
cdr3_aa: CSVVPGLGYNEQFF
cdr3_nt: TGCAGTGTCGTCCCCGGCTTGGGATACAATGAGCAGTTCTTC

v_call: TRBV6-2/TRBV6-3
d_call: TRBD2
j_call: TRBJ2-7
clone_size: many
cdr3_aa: CASSPTSPYEQYF
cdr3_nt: TGTGCCAGCAGTCCGACTAGCCCCTACGAGCAGTACTTC

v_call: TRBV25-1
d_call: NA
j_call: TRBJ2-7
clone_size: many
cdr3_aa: CASSEFYEQYF
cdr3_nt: TGTGCCAGCAGTGAATTCTACGAGCAGTACTTC

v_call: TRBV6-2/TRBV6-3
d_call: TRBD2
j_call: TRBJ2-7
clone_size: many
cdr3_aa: CASSPTSGSADEQYF
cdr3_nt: TGTGCCAGCAGTCCGACTAGCGGGAGTGCGGACGAGCAGTACTTC

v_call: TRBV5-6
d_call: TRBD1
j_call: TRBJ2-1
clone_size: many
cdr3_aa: CASSFGQGLHNEQFF
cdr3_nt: TGTGCCAGCAGCTTCGGACAGGGGTTACACAATGAGCAGTTCTTC

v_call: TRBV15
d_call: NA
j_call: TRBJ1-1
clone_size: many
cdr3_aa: CATSRDLGLNTEAFF
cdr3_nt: TGTGCCACCTCTCGGGACTTAGGCTTGAACACTGAAGCTTTCTTT

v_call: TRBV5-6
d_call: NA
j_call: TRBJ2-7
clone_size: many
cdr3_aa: CASNSADSYEQYF
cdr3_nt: TGTGCCAGCAACTCGGCTGATTCCTACGAGCAGTACTTC

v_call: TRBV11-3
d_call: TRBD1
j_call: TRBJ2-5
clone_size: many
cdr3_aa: CASSPRTGTGEETQYF
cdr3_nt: TGTGCCAGCAGCCCACGGACAGGGACCGGGGAAGAGACCCAGTACTTC

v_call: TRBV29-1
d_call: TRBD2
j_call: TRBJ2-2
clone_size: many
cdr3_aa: CSGTAGVPGTGELFF
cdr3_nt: TGCAGCGGCACCGCGGGAGTCCCAGGGACCGGGGAGCTGTTTTTT

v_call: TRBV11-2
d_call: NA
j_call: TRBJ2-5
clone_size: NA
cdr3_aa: CASSLESRDPQETQYF
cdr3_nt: TGTGCCAGCAGCTTAGAAAGCCGGGACCCTCAGGAGACCCAGTACTTC

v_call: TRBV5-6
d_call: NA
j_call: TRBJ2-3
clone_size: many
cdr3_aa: CASSSRVPPEEYF
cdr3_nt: TGTGCCAGCAGCTCAAGGGTCCCCCCGGAGGAGTATTTT

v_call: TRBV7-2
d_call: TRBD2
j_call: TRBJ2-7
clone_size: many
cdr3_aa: CASSLGLGWEQYF
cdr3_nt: TGTGCCAGCAGCTTGGGACTAGGATGGGAGCAGTACTTC

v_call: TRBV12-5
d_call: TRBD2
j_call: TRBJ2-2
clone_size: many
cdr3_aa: CASVRAGRPGELFF
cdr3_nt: TGTGCTAGTGTCAGAGCGGGGAGGCCCGGGGAGCTGTTTTTT

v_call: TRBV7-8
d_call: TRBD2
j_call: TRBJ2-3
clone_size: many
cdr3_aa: CASIGSGYLTDTQYF
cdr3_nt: TGTGCCAGCATCGGTAGCGGGTATCTCACAGATACGCAGTATTTT

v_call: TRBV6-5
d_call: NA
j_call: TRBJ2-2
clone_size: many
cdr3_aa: CASSTQTGELFF
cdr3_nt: TGTGCCAGCAGTACCCAGACCGGGGAGCTGTTTTTT

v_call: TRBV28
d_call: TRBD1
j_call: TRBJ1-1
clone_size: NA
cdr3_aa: CASSFLGQGPEAFF
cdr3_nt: TGTGCCAGCAGTTTTCTCGGACAGGGCCCTGAAGCTTTCTTT

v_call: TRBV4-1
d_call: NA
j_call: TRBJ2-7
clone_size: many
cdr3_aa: CASSARDDSSYEQYF
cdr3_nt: TGCGCCAGCAGCGCCCGGGACGACAGCTCCTACGAGCAGTACTTC

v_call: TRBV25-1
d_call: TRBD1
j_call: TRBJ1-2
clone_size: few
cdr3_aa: CASSDRQGEVFNYGYTF
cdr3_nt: TGTGCCAGCAGTGACCGACAGGGGGAGGTTTTTAACTATGGCTACACCTTC

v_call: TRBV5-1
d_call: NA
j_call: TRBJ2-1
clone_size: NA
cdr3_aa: CASSSTRYNEQFF
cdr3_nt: TGCGCCAGCAGCTCCACTAGATACAATGAGCAGTTCTTC

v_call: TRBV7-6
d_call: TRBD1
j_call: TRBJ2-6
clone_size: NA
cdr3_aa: CASSQGQGASGANVLTF
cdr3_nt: TGTGCCAGCAGCCAGGGACAGGGGGCGAGTGGGGCCAACGTCCTGACTTTC

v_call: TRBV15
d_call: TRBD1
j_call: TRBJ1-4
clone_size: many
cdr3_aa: CATSRMGTDNEKLFF
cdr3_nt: TGTGCCACCAGCAGGATGGGGACAGATAATGAAAAACTGTTTTTT

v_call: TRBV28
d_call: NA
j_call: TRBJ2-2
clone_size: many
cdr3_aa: CASSYTIGDPNAGELFF
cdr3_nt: TGTGCCAGCAGCTATACCATTGGGGACCCCAACGCCGGGGAGCTGTTTTTT

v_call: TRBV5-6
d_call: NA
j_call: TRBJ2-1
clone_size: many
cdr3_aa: CASFYRLRKNNEQFF
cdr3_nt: TGTGCCAGCTTTTACAGGTTAAGGAAGAACAATGAGCAGTTCTTC

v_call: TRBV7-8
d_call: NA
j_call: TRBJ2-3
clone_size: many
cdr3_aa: CASVPPDTDTQYF
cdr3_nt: TGTGCCAGCGTCCCCCCGGACACAGATACGCAGTATTTT

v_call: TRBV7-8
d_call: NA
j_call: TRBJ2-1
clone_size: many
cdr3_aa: CASSLRKGQFF
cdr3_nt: TGTGCCAGCAGCTTACGAAAGGGGCAGTTCTTC

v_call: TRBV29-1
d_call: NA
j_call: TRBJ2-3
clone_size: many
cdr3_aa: CSVEDRGVSTDTQYF
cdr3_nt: TGCAGCGTTGAAGATCGCGGGGTCAGCACAGATACGCAGTATTTT

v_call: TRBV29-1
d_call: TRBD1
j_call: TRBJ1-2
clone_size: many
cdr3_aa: CSVTRTGGSYGYTF
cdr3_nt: TGCAGCGTGACACGGACAGGGGGAAGTTATGGCTACACCTTC

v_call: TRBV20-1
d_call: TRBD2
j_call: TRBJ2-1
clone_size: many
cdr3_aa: CSARDLAGASYNEQFF
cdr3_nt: TGCAGTGCTAGAGATCTGGCGGGAGCCTCCTACAATGAGCAGTTCTTC

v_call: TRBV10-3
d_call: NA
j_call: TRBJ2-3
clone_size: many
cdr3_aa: CAIDTKGGLTDTQYF
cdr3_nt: TGTGCCATCGATACCAAGGGAGGCCTCACAGATACGCAGTATTTT

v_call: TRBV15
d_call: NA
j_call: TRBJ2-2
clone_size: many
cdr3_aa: CATSRDGEGTGELFF
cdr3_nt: TGTGCCACCAGCAGAGACGGAGAGGGCACCGGGGAGCTGTTTTTT

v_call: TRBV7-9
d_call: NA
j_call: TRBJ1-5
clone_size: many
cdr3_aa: CASSLGDQPQHF
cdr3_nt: TGTGCCAGCAGCTTAGGCGACCAGCCCCAGCATTTT

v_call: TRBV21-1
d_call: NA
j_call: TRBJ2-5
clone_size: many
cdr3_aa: CASKGDGRKETQYF
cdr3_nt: TGTGCCAGCAAGGGAGACGGTAGGAAGGAGACCCAGTACTTC

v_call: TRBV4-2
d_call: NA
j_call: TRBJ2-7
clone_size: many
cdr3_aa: CASSQDLDEQYF
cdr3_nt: TGTGCCAGCAGCCAAGATCTCGACGAGCAGTACTTC

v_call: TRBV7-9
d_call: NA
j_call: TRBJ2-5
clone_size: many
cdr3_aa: CASSKGTAGSDQETQYF
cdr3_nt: TGTGCCAGCAGCAAGGGGACGGCGGGGTCCGACCAAGAGACCCAGTACTTC

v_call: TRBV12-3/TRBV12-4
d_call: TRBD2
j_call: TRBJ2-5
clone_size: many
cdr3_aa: CASSLPGGPEETQYF
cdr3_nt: TGTGCCAGCAGTCTCCCGGGAGGTCCCGAGGAGACCCAGTACTTC

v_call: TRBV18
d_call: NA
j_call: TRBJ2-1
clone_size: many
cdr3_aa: CATSGEGGSYNEQFF
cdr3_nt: TGTGCCACCTCAGGCGAGGGGGGATCCTACAATGAGCAGTTCTTC